This T cell receptor (beta chain) was captured in a study of STAT5B mutations in CD4+ large granular lymphocyte leukemia. In the study overall: Among healthy donors, a particular HLA allele went with more CDR3 'QG' motifs.

Study observations and caveats: Without putative leukemic clones, patient CD4-sorted repertoires remained more clonal than healthy CD4+ repertoires. Top patient clones used TRBV06 genes more often: 8/27 versus 2/35 in controls.

Profiled with immunoSEQ multiplex PCR; TCRdb holds only in-frame clones, not every one. The sample holds over 25,000 clones, roughly 72% seen once. Between the trimmed V and J ends, which lost 7 bases and 4 bases, there was a span of 13 bases. The CDR3 spans 12 residues. In germline, CDR1 is SQVTM, CDR2 ANQGSEA. This clone was observed a handful of times. The antigen remains unidentified. The origin of this receptor is a human donor in good health. Material: CD4+ T cells from blood buffy coats. The J gene is TRBJ2-5, the V gene TRBV29-1, with a possible D match to TRBD1 (6 bases). The CDR3 DNA follows: TGCAGCGACAGGGTCTTGGGAGAGACCCAGTACTTC. Translating it yields CSDRVLGETQYF. The variable domain in full, completed from reference TRBV29-1 and TRBJ2-5, reads SAVISQKPSRDICQRGTSLTIQCQVDSQVTMMFWYRQQPGQSLTLIATANQGSEATYESGFVIDKFPISRPNLTFSTLTVSNMSPEDSSIYLCSDRVLGETQYFGPGTRLLVL.